These 16 T cell receptor beta chains came from one sample sequenced in a study of blood T cell repertoires in COVID-19. Assay used: immunoSEQ multiplex PCR; TCRdb lists only in-frame clones, some missing. The sample has about 220,000 clones; about 80% are singletons. Sequencing was carried out using PBMCs or T cells enriched from blood (not recorded which). These TCRs come from a woman in her 40s with acute COVID-19.

The V gene is TRBV9, the J gene TRBJ2-2; tentative D call: TRBD1 (7 bases). The germline V gene encodes CDR1 SGDLS and CDR2 YYNGEE. V lost 4 bases to trimming and J lost 5 bases, with 15 bases between them. This CDR3 contains 15 residues. The CDR3 region has the DNA TGTGCCAGCAGCTCAGGGGGAGGCTTTACCGGGGAGCTGTTTTTT. Amino acid sequence: CASSSGGGFTGELFF.

V and J are TRBV7-2 and TRBJ2-2, with 7 bases that match TRBD1. Germline CDR1 SGHTA, CDR2 FQGNSA. Trimming at V came to 2 bases and at J to 3 bases, leaving 3 bases not matched to a gene. The CDR3 is 15 amino acids. The CDR3 region is CASSLLDRDTGELFF. CDR3 DNA: TGTGCCAGCAGCTTACTAGACAGGGACACCGGGGAGCTGTTTTTT.

V usage is TRBV5-4 and J usage is TRBJ2-2; 8 bases fit TRBD1. J gave up 5 bases and V 5 bases, and 5 bases lay outside the gene matches. Germline lookup yields CDR1 SGHNT and CDR2 YYREEE (reference sequence). The CDR3 is 14 amino acids. The CDR3 region is CASSRTGSTGELFF. CDR3 DNA sequence: TGTGCCAGCAGTCGGACAGGGTCTACCGGGGAGCTGTTTTTT.

The chain employs TRBV7-6 and TRBJ2-1; D is perhaps TRBD1 (5 bases). Trimming removed 4 bases at V and 3 bases at J, with 13 bases between. CDR1 is SGHVS, CDR2 FNYEAQ, per germline. This CDR3 is 15 amino acids long. The CDR3 sequence: CASSSDQGNYNEQFF. CDR3 sequence (DNA): TGTGCCAGCAGCTCCGATCAGGGAAACTACAATGAGCAGTTCTTC.

The V and J genes are TRBV5-4 and TRBJ1-3; 7 bases match TRBD1. CDR3 length: 16 amino acids. The germline CDR1 and CDR2 sequences are SGHNT and YYREEE (reference sequence). Unmatched junction bases numbered 11, after V lost 4 bases and J lost 4 bases. The CDR3 coding sequence is TGTGCCAGCAGCCCCAGACAGGGAACCGCCGGAAACACCATATATTTT. As protein: CASSPRQGTAGNTIYF.

The chain uses TRBV12-3 or TRBV12-4 and TRBJ2-3; D call uncertain. CDR3 length: 13 amino acids. V lost 1 base and J lost 4, with 6 bases in between. This CDR3 is CASSLGEPDTQYF. The CDR3 coding sequence is TGTGCCAGCAGTTTAGGCGAGCCAGATACGCAGTATTTT.

The rearrangement joins TRBV19 to TRBJ1-3; D is possibly TRBD1 (5 bases). There are 16 residues in the CDR3. The germline V and J ends were trimmed by 5 bases and 0 bases, with 14 bases remaining between them. Germline V lookup: CDR1 LNHDA, CDR2 SQIVND (reference sequence). CDR3 in DNA: TGTGCCAGTAGTGGGGGGTCAGCGGGCTCTGGAAACACCATATATTTT. The encoded protein is CASSGGSAGSGNTIYF.

The rearrangement uses TRBV5-1 and TRBJ1-1; D is unresolved. The CDR3 runs to 13 residues. CDR1 is SGHRS and CDR2 is YFSETQ in the germline V gene. V gave up 4 bases and J gave up 5 bases, with 12 bases separating them. The CDR3 DNA reads TGCGCCAGCAGCAACTACCGAGGAACTGAAGCTTTCTTT. Amino acids: CASSNYRGTEAFF.

The chain recombines TRBV14 with TRBJ1-2; no reliable D call. The CDR3 sequence is 13 residues long. Germline V gene data show CDR1 as SGHDN and CDR2 as FVKESK. V shed 7 bases and J shed 5 bases, with 14 bases lying between them. CDR3 DNA: TGTGCCAGCAATCGCCTTGGTACTTATGGCTACACCTTC. It encodes CASNRLGTYGYTF. The variable domain in full, with the rest retrieved from reference TRBV14 and TRBJ1-2, is EAGVTQFPSHSVIEKGQTVTLRCDPISGHDNLYWYRRVMGKEIKFLLHFVKESKQDESGMPNNRFLAERTGGTYSTLKVQPAELEDSGVYFCASNRLGTYGYTFGSGTRLTVV.

This chain links TRBV7-2 with TRBJ1-5; 8 nucleotides agree with TRBD1. V was pared by 2 bases and J by 9 bases, with 6 bases of the junction left unmatched. CDR1 SGHTA and CDR2 FQGNSA come from the germline V gene. The CDR3 is 14 amino acids. CDR3 residues: CASSLTTGGRPQHF. The CDR3 coding sequence is TGTGCCAGCAGCTTAACTACAGGGGGAAGGCCCCAGCATTTT.

This chain connects TRBV5-4 to TRBJ1-2, with 8 bases identical to TRBD1. With 4 bases clipped from V and 8 bases from J, the junction kept 10 bases outside the gene matches. Germline V gene sequence: CDR1 SGHNT, CDR2 YYREEE (reference sequence). The CDR3 has 14 residues. The CDR3 protein is CASSVSGTGRGYTF. CDR3 DNA: TGTGCCAGCAGCGTCTCCGGGACAGGAAGAGGCTACACCTTC.

The chain is built from TRBV16 and TRBJ2-3; the match to TRBD1 covers 7 bases. CDR1 is KGHSY, CDR2 FQNENV, per germline. V lost 3 bases to trimming and J lost 0 bases; unmatched junction nucleotides: 6. The CDR3 covers 16 residues. CDR3 amino acids: CASSHPGQRSTDTQYF. The CDR3, as DNA: TGTGCCAGCAGCCATCCGGGACAGCGAAGCACAGATACGCAGTATTTT.

This chain uses TRBV5-4 with TRBJ2-1; 16 bases align to TRBD2. Germline trimming cut 3 bases from V and 6 bases from J; bases unmatched to any gene: 3. Germline CDR1 SGHNT, CDR2 YYREEE (reference sequence). This CDR3 region has 16 residues. Here the CDR3 reads CASSWGLAGGLNEQFF. The DNA for the CDR3 is TGTGCCAGCAGCTGGGGACTAGCGGGGGGGCTCAATGAGCAGTTCTTC.

The chain couples TRBV7-6 to TRBJ1-3; 9 nucleotides match TRBD1. The CDR3 runs 15 residues. The V and J ends lost 5 bases and 1 base, in that order; junction bases with no gene match: 3. Per germline, CDR1 SGHVS and CDR2 FNYEAQ. In DNA, the CDR3 is TGTGCCAGCAGCACGGACAGGGGTTCTGGAAACACCATATATTTT. It encodes CASSTDRGSGNTIYF.

This rearrangement joins TRBV5-8 to TRBJ2-5, with unresolved D. The V gene's germline CDR1 is SGHTS and CDR2 YDEGEE. The length of the CDR3 is 15 residues. V shed 4 bases and J shed 4 bases, with 17 bases lying between them. In DNA form, the CDR3 reads TGTGCCAGCAGCGGAATTGGCGGAGTGGGAGAGACCCAGTACTTC. Its translation: CASSGIGGVGETQYF.

The chain has TRBV9 and TRBJ1-2, with a tentative D call TRBD1 (5 bases). Germline CDR1 reads SGDLS; CDR2 reads YYNGEE. CDR3 size: 12 residues. The V end lost 5 bases, the J end lost 7 bases, and 12 bases lay between the germline ends. The CDR3 reads CASSVPGGGYTF. As DNA, the CDR3 is TGTGCCAGCAGTGTTCCGGGGGGTGGCTACACCTTC.